The 22 T cell receptor beta chains reported below all come from one sample, sequenced in a study of cytomegalovirus exposure and HLA in healthy donors. The PCR employed 60 Vbeta primers together with 13 Jbeta primers. The protocol was immunoSEQ multiplex PCR, while the TCRdb copy is restricted to in-frame clones and leaves out a portion. The table shows some 110,000 clones, with 71% occurring only once. Sequenced: PBMCs. The receptors were gathered from a female donor in good health and CMV-seronegative.

This clone was seen more than once but under ten times. The chain recombines TRBV6-6 with TRBJ1-1, with 9 bases lining up with TRBD1. V gave up 5 bases and J gave up 5 bases; unmatched junction bases: 12. Germline CDR1 is MNHNY and CDR2 is SVGAGI (reference sequence). This CDR3 region has 16 residues. The CDR3 reads CASSQGQGLGGTEAFF. The CDR3 coding sequence is TGTGCCAGCAGTCAGGGACAGGGTCTTGGGGGGACTGAAGCTTTCTTT.

This clone has just one count. The chain uses TRBV27 and TRBJ2-7; 13 nucleotides match TRBD2. This CDR3 has 14 residues. The germline gives CDR1 MNHEY, CDR2 SMNVEV (reference sequence). Trimming cost V 8 bases and J 3 bases; bases outside gene matches: 4. CDR3 region: CASLRLAGGYEQYF. Here the CDR3 DNA reads TGTGCCAGCCTCCGACTAGCGGGAGGCTACGAGCAGTACTTC.

This chain uses TRBV30 with TRBJ2-1, with a possible D match to TRBD2 (7 bases). The germline V gene encodes CDR1 GTSNPN and CDR2 SVGIG (reference sequence). This CDR3 region has 13 residues. V gave up 0 bases and J gave up 9 bases, with 12 bases separating them. In nucleotides, the CDR3 is TGTGCCTGGAGTGTACGGGGGGCCAGTGAGCAGTTCTTC. Translating gives CAWSVRGASEQFF.

This clone appeared a few times. The rearrangement uses TRBV6-1 and TRBJ2-1; 8 positions match TRBD2. In germline, CDR1 is MNHNS, CDR2 SASEGT. The trim removed 8 bases at V and 1 base at J, leaving 4 bases unmatched. The CDR3 has 14 residues. Here the CDR3 reads CASALAASYNEQFF. The CDR3 DNA sequence: TGTGCCAGCGCACTAGCGGCTTCCTACAATGAGCAGTTCTTC.

This clone has a handful of counts. The CDR3 spells CASSREGAWQGGYTF. CDR3 nucleotides: TGCGCCAGCAGCCGAGAAGGTGCCTGGCAGGGGGGCTACACCTTC. The chain is built from TRBV4-1 and TRBJ1-2, with D possibly matching TRBD1 (6 bases). V gave up 4 bases and J gave up 8 bases, with 20 bases separating them. The germline V gene has CDR1 MGHRA and CDR2 YSYEKL. CDR3 size: 15 residues.

This sequence joins TRBV4-3 and TRBJ2-7, with D possibly TRBD1 on 5 matching bases. The ends were cut back, 0 bases at V and 3 bases at J, with 9 bases in the middle. The CDR3 runs to 14 residues. The germline V gene has CDR1 LGHNA and CDR2 YSLEER. In DNA, the CDR3 is TGCGCCAGCAGCCAAGAAGGAAGGGGCTACGAGCAGTACTTC. Translation gives CASSQEGRGYEQYF.

This chain connects TRBV6-1 to TRBJ2-3, with 9 bases fitting TRBD1. In germline, CDR1 is MNHNS, CDR2 SASEGT. The CDR3 runs to 15 residues. J was trimmed by 1 base and V by 6 bases; bases with no gene match: 5. CDR3 region: CASRGQGLGTDTQYF. The CDR3 DNA reads TGTGCCAGCAGGGGACAGGGTCTGGGCACAGATACGCAGTATTTT.

This clone was seen a handful of times. The V call is TRBV2, the J call TRBJ2-3, with D possibly TRBD2 on 6 matching bases. The CDR3 contains 14 residues. Trimming removed 5 bases at V and 2 bases at J, with 11 bases between. Germline CDR1 reads SNHLY; CDR2 reads FYNNEI. CDR3: CASSPGLFTDTQYF. CDR3 nucleotide sequence: TGTGCCAGCAGTCCGGGACTCTTCACAGATACGCAGTATTTT.

The genes are TRBV15 and TRBJ2-7; a possible D gene is TRBD2 (6 bases). Germline assignment: CDR1 LNHNV and CDR2 YYDKDF (reference sequence). CDR3 size: 17 residues. V lost 0 bases and J lost 5, with 20 bases in between. The CDR3 sequence: CATSRDPLGGARDEQYF. Here the CDR3 DNA reads TGTGCCACCAGCAGAGATCCATTGGGGGGAGCAAGGGACGAGCAGTACTTC.

The chain couples TRBV6-6 to TRBJ1-2, with D maybe TRBD1 (6 bases). V was trimmed by 6 bases and J by 0 bases, leaving 14 bases between them. Germline CDR1 MNHNY, CDR2 SVGAGI (reference sequence). The CDR3 sequence is 15 residues long. The CDR3 loop is CASRDPGQTNYGYTF. DNA for the CDR3: TGTGCCAGCAGGGACCCGGGACAAACTAACTATGGCTACACCTTC.

The chain employs TRBV5-1 and TRBJ2-1; no definite D call. Germline V gene data show CDR1 as SGHRS and CDR2 as YFSETQ. The CDR3 is 11 amino acids. The germline V and J ends were trimmed by 1 base and 6 bases, with 2 bases remaining between them. In DNA form, the CDR3 reads TGCGCCAGCAGCTTGCTCAATGAGCAGTTCTTC. Protein sequence: CASSLLNEQFF.

This clone turned up a few times. The DNA of the CDR3 is TGTGCCACAGTGGGGGACAGGTCCGTCGACTATGGCTACACCTTC. It specifies CATVGDRSVDYGYTF. This rearrangement joins TRBV6-5 to TRBJ1-2; 8 bases map to TRBD1. Germline CDR1 is MNHEY and CDR2 is SVGAGI. This CDR3 has 15 amino acids. Trimming removed 10 bases from V and 3 bases from J; junction bases left unmatched: 13.

This chain connects TRBV9 to TRBJ2-7, with D uncertain. Germline CDR1 and CDR2: SGDLS and YYNGEE. Trimming shortened V by 1 base and J by 2 bases, and 10 bases separated the two germline ends. The CDR3 extends over 14 amino acids. CDR3 sequence reads: CASSVMYSTYEQYF. In DNA, the CDR3 is TGTGCCAGCAGCGTAATGTACAGTACCTACGAGCAGTACTTC.

The rearrangement joins TRBV5-1 to TRBJ2-4, with 9 bases fitting TRBD1. V was pared by 4 bases and J by 4 bases, with 6 bases of the junction left unmatched. The CDR3 runs to 15 residues. Germline V gene data show CDR1 as SGHRS and CDR2 as YFSETQ. Here the CDR3 reads CASSPDGTGKNIQYF. The CDR3 DNA follows: TGCGCCAGCAGCCCCGACGGGACAGGGAAAAACATTCAGTACTTC.

The chain joins TRBV30 to TRBJ1-2; D is possibly TRBD1 (6 bases). V lost 5 bases and J lost 4, with 11 bases in between. Germline V lookup: CDR1 GTSNPN, CDR2 SVGIG (reference sequence). The CDR3 sequence is 12 residues long. The CDR3 region has the DNA TGTGCCTGGGGTCAGGGGAGCTATGGCTACACCTTC. This sequence encodes CAWGQGSYGYTF.

This chain links TRBV10-1 with TRBJ2-3; possible D gene TRBD2, 5 bases. This CDR3 is 16 amino acids long. From germline, CDR1 is WNHNN and CDR2 SYGVQD (reference sequence). Between the trimmed V and J ends, which lost 4 bases and 1 base, there was a span of 15 bases. CDR3 region: CASSGGTAVGTDTQYF. The DNA of the CDR3 is TGCGCCAGCAGTGGGGGAACAGCGGTGGGCACAGATACGCAGTATTTT.

The chain employs TRBV7-8 and TRBJ2-7; possibly TRBD1 for D (6 bases). CDR1 is SGHVS and CDR2 is FQNEAQ in the germline V gene. Deletions cut 2 bases from V and 0 bases from J, with 17 bases between. The CDR3 extends over 17 amino acids. CDR3 nucleotide sequence: TGTGCCAGCAGCTTAAAGCAGCCGGGACACCGCTCCTACGAGCAGTACTTC. Its translation is CASSLKQPGHRSYEQYF.

The chain recombines TRBV7-3 with TRBJ2-1, with D perhaps matching TRBD2 (6 bases). This CDR3 region has 14 residues. Germline CDR1 and CDR2: SGHTA and FQGTGA. V was pared by 9 bases and J by 5 bases, with 17 bases between. The CDR3 nucleotides are TGTGCCAGGGCCCTGACTAGGCACAACAATGAGCAGTTCTTC. Its translation is CARALTRHNNEQFF.

In its sample, this clone was seen a few times. V and J are TRBV30 and TRBJ1-2; D not certain. There are 13 residues in the CDR3. Germline CDR1 and CDR2: GTSNPN and SVGIG (reference sequence). Trimming took off 4 bases at V and 3 bases at J, with 12 bases between the two ends. CDR3 bases: TGTGCCTGGAACGAGGATGTAGACTATGGCTACACCTTC. This codes for CAWNEDVDYGYTF.

This sequence joins TRBV4-3 and TRBJ1-4; 9 nucleotides match TRBD1. Germline V gives CDR1 LGHNA, CDR2 YSLEER. V dropped 1 base and J dropped 7; count of bases not matched to a gene: 16. The CDR3 runs 19 residues. DNA for the CDR3: TGCGCCAGCAGCCAAGTTCGCTCCTCCACAGGGGGCGCGAGTGAAAAACTGTTTTTT. Its protein is CASSQVRSSTGGASEKLFF.

This clone was seen many times. The J gene is TRBJ2-7, the V gene TRBV12-2; no DNA check was done on the table's D call, TRBD1. TRBV12-2 is assigned pseudogene status. The CDR3 totals 15 residues. In nucleotides, the CDR3 is TGTGCAAGTCGCCCTACAGGGGGCAGGACCTACGAGCAGTACTTC. Residues: CASRPTGGRTYEQYF.

Only a few counts were recorded for this clone. The chain joins TRBV5-1 to TRBJ2-7; 7 bases are shared with TRBD2. V shed 4 bases and J 5 bases; nucleotides not matched to a gene: 9. Germline values: CDR1 SGHRS, CDR2 YFSETQ. This CDR3 has 14 residues. Here the CDR3 DNA reads TGCGCCAGCAGCCCGGGGACTACGGGGGACGAGCAGTACTTC. This sequence encodes CASSPGTTGDEQYF. Based on the CDR3 plus reference TRBV5-1 and TRBJ2-7, the full variable domain is KAGVTQTPRYLIKTRGQQVTLSCSPISGHRSVSWYQQTPGQGLQFLFEYFSETQRNKGNFPGRFSGRQFSNSRSEMNVSTLELGDSALYLCASSPGTTGDEQYFGPGTRLTVT.